This T cell receptor (beta chain) was captured by sequencing in a study of blood T cell repertoires in COVID-19. As for the study in general: Samples representing acute and convalescent COVID-19 were sourced from the United States, Italy and Spain.

Profiling relied on immunoSEQ multiplex PCR, and the TCRdb table lists in-frame clones only, not all of them. Here the sample spans more than 150,000 clones, over 90% being singletons. The V end lost 6 bases, the J end lost 3 bases, and 15 bases lay between the germline ends. CDR1 and CDR2 (germline): MNHEY, SVGEGT. The CDR3 length is 14 residues. This chain joins TRBV6-2 or TRBV6-3 and TRBJ2-7, with D uncertain. The origin of this receptor is a man aged 50 or older with acute or convalescent COVID-19. Sequenced sample: peripheral blood. Written as DNA, the CDR3 is TGTGCCAGCAGCCCCGTGGCTTCCCACTACGAGCAGTACGTC. Translating it yields CASSPVASHYEQYV.